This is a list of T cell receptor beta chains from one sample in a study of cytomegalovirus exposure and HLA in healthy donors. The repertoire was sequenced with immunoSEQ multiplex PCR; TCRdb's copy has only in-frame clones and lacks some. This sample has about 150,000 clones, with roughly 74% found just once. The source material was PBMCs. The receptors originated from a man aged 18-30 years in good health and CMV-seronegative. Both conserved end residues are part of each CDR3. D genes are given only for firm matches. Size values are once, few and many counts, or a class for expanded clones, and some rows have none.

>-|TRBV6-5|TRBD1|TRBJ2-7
TGTGCCAGCAGTGGACAGGGGCCCGTACCCTACGAGCAGTACTTC
CASSGQGPVPYEQYF
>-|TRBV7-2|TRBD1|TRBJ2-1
TGTGCCAGCAGCCAGGGACAGACATACAATGAGCAGTTCTTC
CASSQGQTYNEQFF
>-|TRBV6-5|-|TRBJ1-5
TGTGCCAGCAGTCCAATAATAGCCGATCAGCCCCAGCATTTT
CASSPIIADQPQHF
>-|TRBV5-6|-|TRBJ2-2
TGTGCCAGCAGCTTGCTCCGGGAGCTGTTTTTT
CASSLLRELFF
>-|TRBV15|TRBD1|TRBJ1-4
TGTGCCACCAGCAGAGGTTGGACAGGGCCTTTAGGGGAAAAACTGTTTTTT
CATSRGWTGPLGEKLFF
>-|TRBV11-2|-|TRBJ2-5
TGTGCCAGCAGCTTGCGAGAGACCCAGTACTTC
CASSLRETQYF
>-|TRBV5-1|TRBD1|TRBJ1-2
TGCGCCAGCAGTTCCGGACAGGGACTAAACTATGGCTACACCTTC
CASSSGQGLNYGYTF
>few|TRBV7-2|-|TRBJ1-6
TGTGCCAGCAGCTTAGGAGGCAACTTAATTAATTCACCCCTCCACTTT
CASSLGGNLINSPLHF
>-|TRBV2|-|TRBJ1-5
TGTGCCAGCAGTGACAGGGGCAATCAGCCCCAGCATTTT
CASSDRGNQPQHF
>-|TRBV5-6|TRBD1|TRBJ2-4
TGTGCCAGCTCGGCGGGACAGGGCGACAGTCAGTACTTC
CASSAGQGDSQYF
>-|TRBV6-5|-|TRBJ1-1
TGTGCCAGTAAAGGGGGGAACACTGAAGCTTTCTTT
CASKGGNTEAFF
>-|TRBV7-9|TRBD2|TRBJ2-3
TGTGCCAGCAGCTCCACTAGCGGGGGGGCCACAGATACGCAGTATTTT
CASSSTSGGATDTQYF
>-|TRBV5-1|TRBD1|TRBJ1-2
TGCGCCAGCAGCTGGACAGGGGGAGGTAACTATGGCTACACCTTC
CASSWTGGGNYGYTF
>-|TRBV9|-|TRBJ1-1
TGTGCCAGCAGCGCAAGCGAGGGGGTGCAAGCTTTCTTT
CASSASEGVQAFF
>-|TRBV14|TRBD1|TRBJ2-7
TGTGCCAGCAGCTCCCATTCCGGGACAGACTACTACGAGCAGTACTTC
CASSSHSGTDYYEQYF
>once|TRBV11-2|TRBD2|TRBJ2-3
TGTGCCAGCAGCTCTAACCCGGGACTAGCGGGGGGTATGGATACGCAGTATTTT
CASSSNPGLAGGMDTQYF
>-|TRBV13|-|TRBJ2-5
TGTGCCAGCAGCTTAGTTGACAGTCAAGAGACCCAGTACTTC
CASSLVDSQETQYF
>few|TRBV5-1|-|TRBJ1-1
TGCGCCAGCAGCTTGACGAGCCCCCCTGAAGCTTTCTTT
CASSLTSPPEAFF
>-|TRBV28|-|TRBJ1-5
TGTGCCAGCAGTGACGGGATTGACAATCAGCCCCAGCATTTT
CASSDGIDNQPQHF
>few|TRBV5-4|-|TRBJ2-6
TGTGCCAGCAGCTTGCGTTTTCTCGGGGCCAACGTCCTGACTTTC
CASSLRFLGANVLTF
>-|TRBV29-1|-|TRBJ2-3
TGCAGCGTTGAGAGCGTAGCGGCCCTTCCTACGCAGTATTTT
CSVESVAALPTQYF
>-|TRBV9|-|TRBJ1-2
TGTGCCAGCAGCGTAGATACAGGGAACTATGGCTACACCTTC
CASSVDTGNYGYTF
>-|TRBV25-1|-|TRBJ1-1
TGTGCCAGCAGTCGACTCCTGAACACTGAAGCTTTCTTT
CASSRLLNTEAFF
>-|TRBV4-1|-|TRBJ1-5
TGCGCCAGCAGCCAAGACAGGGCACGCAATCAGCCCCAGCATTTT
CASSQDRARNQPQHF
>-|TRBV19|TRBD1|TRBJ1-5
TGTGCCAGTAAGGGCGGACTTTTAGGGACAGGCCCCGCGGGGTATAGCAATCAGCCCCAGCATTTT
CASKGGLLGTGPAGYSNQPQHF
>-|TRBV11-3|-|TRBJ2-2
TGTGCCAGCAGCTTAGGTCTCGGAGGTTCCACCGGGGAGCTGTTTTTT
CASSLGLGGSTGELFF
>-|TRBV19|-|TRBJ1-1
TGTGCCAGTAGTATCGCAGGCATGAACACTGAAGCTTTCTTT
CASSIAGMNTEAFF
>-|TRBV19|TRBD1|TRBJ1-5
TGTGCCAGTAGTGACAGGGGGATAATTTATAGCAATCAGCCCCAGCATTTT
CASSDRGIIYSNQPQHF
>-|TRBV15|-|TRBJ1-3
TGTGCCACCAGCAGAGCCCAGGGTGTAACTGGAAACACCATATATTTT
CATSRAQGVTGNTIYF
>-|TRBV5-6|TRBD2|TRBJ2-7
TGTGCCAGCAGCTTAGGCGGGGGGTCGTACTACGAGCAGTACTTC
CASSLGGGSYYEQYF
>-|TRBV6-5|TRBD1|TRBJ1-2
TGTGCCAGCAGTTATGACAGGGCTTTAAATGGCTACACCTTC
CASSYDRALNGYTF